Listed here is a single T cell receptor (beta chain). Antigen unknown. The entry originates in a study of T-cell memory formation after mild COVID-19. Study results and caveats: Among contracting clones, CD4+ were mainly CM/EM and CD8+ enriched in EMRA.

Trimming removed 2 bases at V and 9 bases at J, with 18 bases between. The CDR3 consists of 15 residues. Germline CDR1 LGHNA, CDR2 YNFKEQ. Barcoded TCR alpha and TCR beta cDNA libraries with UMIs came from 5'RACE using constant-segment primers. TCRdb reprocessed the 5' RACE reads via MiXCR and lists one record per CDR3 protein. The repertoire includes 450,000 to 650,000 distinct CDR3 sequences, 20% of them detected once, and approximately 12% sits in the top ten. This chain links TRBV4-2 with TRBJ2-3; D gene ambiguous. Sequencing was carried out using PBMCs or a T cell subset sorted from them (not recorded which). The sequence was collected from an adult woman who had mild COVID-19 (a few samples of this study predate the infection). Cell type and time point are not known. The CDR3, as DNA: TGTGCCAGCAGCCAAATCCACCCGAACTCGTCGACGCAGTATTTT. Residues: CASSQIHPNSSTQYF.